The present TCR beta chain was sequenced within a study of T cell changes during pregnancy in multiple sclerosis. Clones were read by immunoSEQ multiplex PCR, and TCRdb kept only the in-frame ones, dropping some. The repertoire consists of nearly 80,000 clones, with 85% to 95% occurring once and the leading ten covering 0.21%. Trimming took off 0 bases at V and 4 bases at J, with 13 bases between the two ends. This CDR3 has 16 residues. Germline loops: CDR1 LGHNA, CDR2 YNFKEQ. This sequence was found in a female donor with multiple sclerosis, enrolled in a pregnancy study. This chain connects TRBV4-2 to TRBJ1-5; maybe TRBD1 (5 bases). Material: CD4+ T cells from peripheral blood mononuclear cells, obtained before pregnancy. CDR3 nucleotide sequence: TGTGCCAGCAGCCAAGATCGGGGGGTTGGAAATCAGCCCCAGCATTTT. It translates to CASSQDRGVGNQPQHF.